The 22 T cell receptor beta chains given below trace back to one sample, sequenced in a study of OX40 agonist ivuxolimab in advanced cancers. Generated by immunoSEQ multiplex PCR, the TCRdb table keeps only in-frame clones and is missing some. The data show 61,000 or so clones, about four fifths seen once. Sequenced material: CD4+ or CD8+ T cells sorted from blood, taken in a trial of the OX40 agonist ivuxolimab. These receptors all stem from an adult with an advanced solid tumor such as melanoma, head and neck, liver or kidney cancer.

The chain uses TRBV7-2 and TRBJ1-5; D gene ambiguous. The V gene lost 4 bases and the J gene lost 0 bases, with 7 bases spanning the gap. This CDR3 contains 14 residues. CDR1 and CDR2 (germline): SGHTA, FQGNSA. The CDR3 DNA reads TGTGCCAGCAGCTCCCCCTATAGCAATCAGCCCCAGCATTTT. Its translation is CASSSPYSNQPQHF.

The genes are TRBV19 and TRBJ2-7; D could derive from TRBD1 or TRBD2 (5 bases each). There are 15 residues in the CDR3. V lost 9 bases and J 3 bases, leaving 21 bases between the germline ends. Germline V lookup: CDR1 LNHDA, CDR2 SQIVND (reference sequence). In nucleotides, the CDR3 is TGTGCCAGCAGATCCCAAGGGGTGAGCGGCTACGAGCAGTACTTC. Translating it yields CASRSQGVSGYEQYF.

The gene calls are TRBV28 and TRBJ2-5, with D maybe TRBD1 (6 bases). The CDR3 is 16 residues long. The V end lost 1 base, the J end lost 2 bases, and 14 bases lay between the germline ends. Looked up from germline, CDR1 is MDHEN and CDR2 is SYDVKM. The CDR3 here is CASSLYPSTGQETQYF. DNA of the CDR3: TGTGCCAGCAGTTTATACCCGTCGACAGGTCAAGAGACCCAGTACTTC.

The rearrangement joins TRBV18 to TRBJ2-2; tentatively, D is TRBD2 (6 bases). The CDR3 totals 16 residues. CDR1 KGHSH and CDR2 LQKENI come from the germline V gene. V lost 1 base to trimming and J lost 4 bases, with 13 bases between them. CDR3 DNA: TGTGCCAGCTCACCACGTTTAGCGGAAAGCACCGGGGAGCTGTTTTTT. Its protein product is CASSPRLAESTGELFF.

The chain carries TRBV19 and TRBJ2-1, with TRBD1 matching 8 bases. Germline trimming cut 7 bases from V and 4 bases from J; bases unmatched to any gene: 6. Germline CDR1 reads LNHDA; CDR2 reads SQIVND (reference sequence). The CDR3 has 14 residues. The CDR3 bases are TGTGCCAGTACGAAGACAGGGGAATACAATGAGCAGTTCTTC. Translating it yields CASTKTGEYNEQFF.

The chain carries TRBV28 and TRBJ1-1, with TRBD1 identical over 9 bases. The length of the CDR3 is 15 residues. The germline gives CDR1 MDHEN, CDR2 SYDVKM. Losses at the gene ends were 6 bases for V and 3 bases for J; bases not matched to a gene: 8. CDR3 sequence (DNA): TGTGCCAGCAGCCCCCCGGGACAGGGTTACACTGAAGCTTTCTTT. Translating gives CASSPPGQGYTEAFF. Full variable domain (rest looked up from reference TRBV28 and TRBJ1-1): DVKVTQSSRYLVKRTGEKVFLECVQDMDHENMFWYRQDPGLGLRLIYFSYDVKMKEKGDIPEGYSVSREKKERFSLILESASTNQTSMYLCASSPPGQGYTEAFFGQGTRLTVV.

V is TRBV27 and J is TRBJ1-2, with TRBD1 identical over 8 bases. The CDR3 spans 18 residues. Germline V CDR1 and CDR2: MNHEY, SMNVEV (reference sequence). The ends lost 1 base at V and 5 bases at J; junction bases unmatched: 15. As DNA, the CDR3 is TGTGCCAGCAGTTTATTAGGGGACAGGATGGGGATTGGATATGGCTACACCTTC. Its protein product is CASSLLGDRMGIGYGYTF.

The J gene is TRBJ1-1, the V gene TRBV19; D remains ambiguous. The CDR3 spans 16 residues. Trimming pared 4 bases from V and 4 bases from J, leaving 19 bases between. Germline loops: CDR1 LNHDA, CDR2 SQIVND (reference sequence). CDR3 sequence: CASSTLTSRRGTEAFF. The CDR3 region has the DNA TGTGCCAGTAGTACATTGACGAGCCGCCGGGGCACTGAAGCTTTCTTT.

The genes are TRBV7-9 and TRBJ2-3; 9 bases match TRBD2. Trimming removed 1 base from V and 5 bases from J; junction bases left unmatched: 10. CDR1 SEHNR and CDR2 FQNEAQ come from the germline V gene (reference sequence). The CDR3 consists of 17 residues. In DNA, the CDR3 is TGTGCCAGCAGCTTAGTAGGGGCTAGCGGGATGGGAGATACGCAGTATTTT. It encodes CASSLVGASGMGDTQYF.

The V gene is TRBV6-1, the J gene TRBJ2-7; 9 positions match TRBD1. This CDR3 spans 14 amino acids. Germline CDR1 reads MNHNS; CDR2 reads SASEGT. J gave up 5 bases and V 8 bases, and 10 bases lay outside the gene matches. CDR3 loop: CASLLGQGTNEQYF. The CDR3 DNA sequence: TGTGCCAGCCTCCTCGGACAGGGGACCAACGAGCAGTACTTC.

V and J are TRBV5-1 and TRBJ2-5, with 11 bases matching TRBD1. Unmatched junction bases numbered 7, after V lost 4 bases and J lost 5 bases. The CDR3 contains 15 residues. Germline V lookup: CDR1 SGHRS, CDR2 YFSETQ. The CDR3 bases are TGCGCCAGCAGCCCCGGGGACAGGGGGTCGGAGACCCAGTACTTC. It yields the protein CASSPGDRGSETQYF.

This chain links TRBV6-6 with TRBJ1-6; D unresolved. The CDR3 has 14 amino acids. CDR1 MNHNY and CDR2 SVGAGI come from the germline V gene (reference sequence). V gave up 2 bases and J gave up 7 bases, with 9 bases separating them. CDR3 coding DNA: TGTGCCAGCAGTTACGGGCAGGCCAATTCACCCCTCCACTTT. Translating it yields CASSYGQANSPLHF.

This chain uses TRBV12-5 with TRBJ2-1; TRBD1 might be the D (10 bases). The V and J ends lost 5 bases and 6 bases respectively, with 35 bases between them. The CDR3 totals 21 residues. The germline V gene has CDR1 LGHNT and CDR2 FRNRAP. The CDR3 DNA reads as TGTGCTAGTGGTCCCCACCTAGGACAGGGGGGGCTAGCGGGGTATTTCAATGAGCAGTTCTTC. Translating it yields CASGPHLGQGGLAGYFNEQFF.

In its sample, this clone was seen once. The chain joins TRBV28 to TRBJ2-7; 9 nucleotides agree with TRBD1. V lost 7 bases, J lost 5 bases, and 9 bases stayed unmatched. Germline CDR1 and CDR2: MDHEN and SYDVKM. The CDR3 runs to 14 residues. The CDR3 region is CASIVGQGFDEQYF. The CDR3 bases are TGTGCCAGCATAGTGGGACAGGGTTTCGACGAGCAGTACTTC.

The CDR3 loop is CASSTQDRAYGYTF. The CDR3 DNA follows: TGTGCCAGCAGCACCCAAGACAGAGCATATGGCTACACCTTC. The gene calls are TRBV5-4 and TRBJ1-2; D might be TRBD1 (5 bases). The CDR3 loop spans 14 amino acids. V lost 4 bases and J lost 5, with 15 bases in between. CDR1 and CDR2 from the germline V gene are SGHNT and YYREEE (reference sequence).

In this sample, this clone turned up once. The chain links TRBV7-2 to TRBJ2-1, with 11 nucleotides matching TRBD1. The CDR3 totals 15 residues. Germline CDR1 reads SGHTA; CDR2 reads FQGNSA. V dropped 5 bases and J dropped 3; count of bases not matched to a gene: 3. CDR3 nucleotide sequence: TGTGCCAGCAGCCCGGACAGGGGGCTCTACAATGAGCAGTTCTTC. This sequence encodes CASSPDRGLYNEQFF.

This chain links TRBV4-2 with TRBJ1-4; D not certain. Per germline, CDR1 LGHNA and CDR2 YNFKEQ. The CDR3 length is 17 residues. Trimming shortened V by 0 bases and J by 3 bases, and 14 bases separated the two germline ends. In DNA, the CDR3 is TGTGCCAGCAGCCAAGATTTAATGGGGAGGTCTAATGAAAAACTGTTTTTT. It encodes CASSQDLMGRSNEKLFF.

This clone came up a few times. The chain carries TRBV6-1 and TRBJ2-7, with 7 bases fitting TRBD2. The V and J ends lost 6 bases and 6 bases, in that order; junction bases with no gene match: 5. CDR3 length equals 12 residues. Germline V CDR1 and CDR2: MNHNS, SASEGT. CDR3 protein: CASSGTTPEQYF. CDR3 in DNA: TGTGCCAGCAGCGGGACTACCCCCGAGCAGTACTTC.

This clone was seen just once. This sequence joins TRBV27 and TRBJ1-1; 7 bases map to TRBD1. In germline, CDR1 is MNHEY, CDR2 SMNVEV (reference sequence). The V and J ends lost 5 bases and 5 bases, in that order; junction bases with no gene match: 8. The CDR3 is made up of 14 amino acids. The CDR3 sequence: CASSLRQGHTEAFF. CDR3 in DNA: TGTGCCAGCAGTCTCCGACAGGGTCATACTGAAGCTTTCTTT.

This clone is a singleton in its sample. V and J are TRBV5-1 and TRBJ1-2, with a weak D call TRBD1 (5 bases). CDR1 SGHRS and CDR2 YFSETQ come from the germline V gene. The CDR3 is made up of 14 amino acids. Trimming stripped 7 bases from V and 1 base from J, with 14 bases between. The CDR3 DNA reads TGCGCCAGCCGAGACACACAGGATAACTATGGCTACACCTTC. The encoded protein is CASRDTQDNYGYTF.

The chain employs TRBV19 and TRBJ2-7; 8 nucleotides agree with TRBD1. With V trimmed by 8 bases and J by 6 bases, 9 bases remained unmatched. This CDR3 contains 13 residues. Germline CDR1 is LNHDA and CDR2 is SQIVND (reference sequence). The CDR3 region has the DNA TGTGCCAGTGGGACGGACAGGGCGTCCGAGCAGTACTTC. Residues: CASGTDRASEQYF.

This rearrangement joins TRBV5-6 to TRBJ2-3; D perhaps matches TRBD2 (5 bases). The CDR3 consists of 16 residues. Germline CDR1 and CDR2: SGHDT and YYEEEE. V was trimmed by 3 bases and J by 0 bases, leaving 14 bases between them. The chain's CDR3 is CASSSYGSDSTDTQYF. Here the CDR3 DNA reads TGTGCCAGCAGCTCATATGGTAGCGATAGCACAGATACGCAGTATTTT.